Below, one T cell receptor (beta chain) is given with its context. The antigen is undetermined. The length of the CDR3 is 14 residues. V lost 3 bases, J lost 1 base, and 0 bases stayed unmatched. Per germline, CDR1 LGHNA and CDR2 YSLEER. This specimen belongs to a study of graft-versus-host responses after intestinal transplantation. Study outcomes and limitations: GvH clonotypes were identified within recipient marrow, with a subset emerging first in ileum or blood.

The method was immunoSEQ multiplex PCR; TCRdb's version includes in-frame clones alone and lacks a portion of them. This table holds 65,000 to 100,000 clones, 85% to 95% found once. This specimen consisted of unstimulated CD8+ T cells sorted from spleen or lymph node cells, obtained before transplant. This chain links TRBV4-3 with TRBJ2-3, with 8 bases that match TRBD1. The clonotype comes from a human donor who was the organ donor for an intestinal transplant. CDR3 sequence reads: CASSQDRGTDTQYF. The CDR3 coding sequence is TGCGCCAGCAGCCAGGACAGGGGCACAGATACGCAGTATTTT.